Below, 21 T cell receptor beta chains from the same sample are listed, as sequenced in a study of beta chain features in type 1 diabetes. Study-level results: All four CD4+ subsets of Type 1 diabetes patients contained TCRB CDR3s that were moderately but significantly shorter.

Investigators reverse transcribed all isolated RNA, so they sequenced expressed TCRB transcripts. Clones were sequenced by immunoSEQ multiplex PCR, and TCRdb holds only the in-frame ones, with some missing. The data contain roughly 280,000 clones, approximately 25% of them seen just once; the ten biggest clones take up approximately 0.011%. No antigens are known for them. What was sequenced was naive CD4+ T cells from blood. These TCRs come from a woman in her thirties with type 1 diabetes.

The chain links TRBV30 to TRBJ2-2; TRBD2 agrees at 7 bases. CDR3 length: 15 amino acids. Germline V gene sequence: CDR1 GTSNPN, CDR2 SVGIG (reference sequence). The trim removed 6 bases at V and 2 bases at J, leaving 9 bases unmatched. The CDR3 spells CACHLAALNTGELFF. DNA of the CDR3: TGTGCCTGTCATCTAGCGGCCTTAAACACCGGGGAGCTGTTTTTT.

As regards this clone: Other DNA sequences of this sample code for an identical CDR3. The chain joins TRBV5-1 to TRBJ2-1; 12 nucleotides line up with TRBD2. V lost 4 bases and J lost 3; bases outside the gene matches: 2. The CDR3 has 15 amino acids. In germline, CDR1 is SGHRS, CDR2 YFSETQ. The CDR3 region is CASSMTSGSYNEQFF. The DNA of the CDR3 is TGCGCCAGCAGCATGACTAGCGGGAGCTACAATGAGCAGTTCTTC.

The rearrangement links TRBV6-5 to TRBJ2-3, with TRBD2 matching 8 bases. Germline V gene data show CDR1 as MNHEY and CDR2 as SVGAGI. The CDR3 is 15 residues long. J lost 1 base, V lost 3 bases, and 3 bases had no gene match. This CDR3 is CASSYSGTRTDTQYF. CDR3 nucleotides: TGTGCCAGCAGTTATAGCGGGACCCGCACAGATACGCAGTATTTT.

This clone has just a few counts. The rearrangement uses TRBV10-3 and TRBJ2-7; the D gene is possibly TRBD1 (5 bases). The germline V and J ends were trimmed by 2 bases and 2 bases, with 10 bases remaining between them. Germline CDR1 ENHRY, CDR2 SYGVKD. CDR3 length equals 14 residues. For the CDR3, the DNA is TGTGCCATCAGTGAGAGGGGAAAAACCTACGAGCAGTACTTC. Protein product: CAISERGKTYEQYF.

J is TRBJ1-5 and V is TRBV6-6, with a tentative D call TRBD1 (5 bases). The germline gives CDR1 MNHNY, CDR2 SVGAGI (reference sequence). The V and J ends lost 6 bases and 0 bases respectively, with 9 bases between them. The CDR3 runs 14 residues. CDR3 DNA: TGTGCCAGCAGACAGGCCGATAGCAATCAGCCCCAGCATTTT. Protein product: CASRQADSNQPQHF.

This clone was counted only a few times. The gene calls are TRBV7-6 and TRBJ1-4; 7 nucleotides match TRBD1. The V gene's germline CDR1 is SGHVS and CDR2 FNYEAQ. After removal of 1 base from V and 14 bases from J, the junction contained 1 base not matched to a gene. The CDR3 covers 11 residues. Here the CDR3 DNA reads TGTGCCAGCAGCTTAGGACAGGGCCTGTTTTTT. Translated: CASSLGQGLFF.

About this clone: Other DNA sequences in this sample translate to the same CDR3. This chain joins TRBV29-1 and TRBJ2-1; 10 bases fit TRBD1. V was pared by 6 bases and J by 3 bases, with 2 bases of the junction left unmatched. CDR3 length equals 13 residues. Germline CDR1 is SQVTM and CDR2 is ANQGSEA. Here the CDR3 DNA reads TGCAGCGTAGGACAGGGGGGCTACAATGAGCAGTTCTTC. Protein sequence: CSVGQGGYNEQFF.

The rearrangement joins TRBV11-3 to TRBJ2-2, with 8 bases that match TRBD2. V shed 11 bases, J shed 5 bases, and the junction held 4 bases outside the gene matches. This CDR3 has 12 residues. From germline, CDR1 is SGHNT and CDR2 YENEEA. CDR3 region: CASERETGELFF. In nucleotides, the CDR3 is TGTGCCTCCGAGCGGGAGACCGGGGAGCTGTTTTTT.

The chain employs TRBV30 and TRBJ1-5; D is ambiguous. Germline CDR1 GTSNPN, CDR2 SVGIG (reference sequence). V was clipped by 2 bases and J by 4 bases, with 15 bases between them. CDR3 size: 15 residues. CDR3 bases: TGTGCCTGGAGTCCTGCTCGTTACGGTAATCAGCCCCAGCATTTT. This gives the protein CAWSPARYGNQPQHF.

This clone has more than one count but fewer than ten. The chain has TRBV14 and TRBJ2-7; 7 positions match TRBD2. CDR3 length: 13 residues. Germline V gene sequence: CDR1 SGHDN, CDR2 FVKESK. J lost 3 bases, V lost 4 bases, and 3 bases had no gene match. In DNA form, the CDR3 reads TGTGCCAGCAGCCGACTAGCAATCTACGAGCAGTACTTC. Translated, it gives CASSRLAIYEQYF.

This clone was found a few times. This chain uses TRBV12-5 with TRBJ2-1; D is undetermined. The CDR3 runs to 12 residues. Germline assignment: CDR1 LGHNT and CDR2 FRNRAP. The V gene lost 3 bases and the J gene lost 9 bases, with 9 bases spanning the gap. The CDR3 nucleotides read TGTGCTAGTGGTTTAAGTAGTAGTGAGCAGTTCTTC. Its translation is CASGLSSSEQFF.

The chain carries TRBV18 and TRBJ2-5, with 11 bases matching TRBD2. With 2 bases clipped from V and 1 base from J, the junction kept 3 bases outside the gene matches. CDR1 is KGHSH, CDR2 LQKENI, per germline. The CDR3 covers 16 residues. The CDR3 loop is CASSPNSGRGQETQYF. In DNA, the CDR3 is TGTGCCAGCTCACCAAATAGCGGGAGGGGCCAAGAGACCCAGTACTTC.

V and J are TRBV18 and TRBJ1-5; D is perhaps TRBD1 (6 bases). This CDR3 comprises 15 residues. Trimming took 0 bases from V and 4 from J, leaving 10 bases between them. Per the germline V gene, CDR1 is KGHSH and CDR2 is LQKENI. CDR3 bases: TGTGCCAGCTCACCACCGGGGGCAGATAATCAGCCCCAGCATTTT. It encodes CASSPPGADNQPQHF.

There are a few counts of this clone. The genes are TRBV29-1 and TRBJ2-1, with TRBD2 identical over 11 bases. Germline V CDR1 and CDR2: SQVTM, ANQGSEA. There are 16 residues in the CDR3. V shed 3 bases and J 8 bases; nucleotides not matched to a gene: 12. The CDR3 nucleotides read TGCAGCGTTGAGTTTTTAGCGGGAGGGCCTGGGTATGAGCAGTTCTTC. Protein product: CSVEFLAGGPGYEQFF.

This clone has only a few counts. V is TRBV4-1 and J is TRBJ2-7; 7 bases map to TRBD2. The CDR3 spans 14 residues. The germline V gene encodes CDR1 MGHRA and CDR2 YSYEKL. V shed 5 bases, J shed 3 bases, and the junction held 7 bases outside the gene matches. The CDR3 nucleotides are TGCGCCAGCAGCAGGCGGGAGAACGACTACGAGCAGTACTTC. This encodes CASSRRENDYEQYF.

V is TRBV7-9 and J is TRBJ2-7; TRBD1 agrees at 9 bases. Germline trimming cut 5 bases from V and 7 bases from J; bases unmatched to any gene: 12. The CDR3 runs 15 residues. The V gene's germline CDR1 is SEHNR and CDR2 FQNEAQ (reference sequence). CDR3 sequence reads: CASSPSGQGTGEQYF. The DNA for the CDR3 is TGTGCCAGCAGCCCCTCGGGACAGGGTACGGGAGAGCAGTACTTC.

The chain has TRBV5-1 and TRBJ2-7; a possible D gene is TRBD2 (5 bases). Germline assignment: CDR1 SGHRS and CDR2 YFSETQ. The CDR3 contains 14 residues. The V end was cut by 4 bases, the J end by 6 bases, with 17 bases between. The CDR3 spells CASSRGHEGVEQYF. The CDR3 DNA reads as TGCGCCAGCAGCCGCGGGCACGAGGGAGTCGAGCAGTACTTC.

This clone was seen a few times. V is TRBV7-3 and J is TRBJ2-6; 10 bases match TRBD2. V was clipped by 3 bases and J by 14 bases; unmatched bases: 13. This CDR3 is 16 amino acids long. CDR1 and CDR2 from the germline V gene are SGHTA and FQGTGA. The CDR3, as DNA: TGTGCCAGCAGCTTCCTCTCGGGGACTAGCGACCCCATCCTGACTTTC. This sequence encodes CASSFLSGTSDPILTF.

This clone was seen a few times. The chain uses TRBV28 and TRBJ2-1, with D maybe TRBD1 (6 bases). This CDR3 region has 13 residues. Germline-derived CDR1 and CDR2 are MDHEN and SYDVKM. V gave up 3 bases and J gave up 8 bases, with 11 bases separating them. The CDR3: CASSLRSGDEQFF. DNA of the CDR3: TGTGCCAGCAGTTTGAGGTCAGGGGATGAGCAGTTCTTC.

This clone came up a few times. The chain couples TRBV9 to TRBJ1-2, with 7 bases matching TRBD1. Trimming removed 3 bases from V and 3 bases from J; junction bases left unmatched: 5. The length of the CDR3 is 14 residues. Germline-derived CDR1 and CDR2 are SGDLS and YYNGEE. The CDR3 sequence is CASSAGGQDYGYTF. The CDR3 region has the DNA TGTGCCAGCAGCGCCGGAGGACAGGACTATGGCTACACCTTC.

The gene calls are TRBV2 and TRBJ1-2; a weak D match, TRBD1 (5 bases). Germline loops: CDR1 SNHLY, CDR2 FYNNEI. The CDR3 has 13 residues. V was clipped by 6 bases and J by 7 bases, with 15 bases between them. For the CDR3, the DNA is TGTGCCAGCAGCCCCACAGGTACTGCTGGCTACACCTTC. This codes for CASSPTGTAGYTF.